This TCR beta chain was profiled in a study of blood T cell repertoires in COVID-19. Study-level background: COVID-19 samples from acute and convalescent phases originated in the United States, Italy and Spain. PBMCs, B-cell-depleted T cells, or T cells were the source of the cDNA or gDNA that made up the material.

Authors' processing steps: Using reference gene primer amplification, nucleated cell counts were estimated. The assay was immunoSEQ multiplex PCR, and TCRdb's table has in-frame clones only and misses some. V and J calls and clone size are those listed in that table; D and trimming were worked out from the DNA. The sample lists about 110,000 clones; approximately 82% were seen once. The ends lost 3 bases at V and 8 bases at J; junction bases unmatched: 11. This CDR3 is built from 15 residues. CDR1 LNHDA and CDR2 SQIVND come from the germline V gene (reference sequence). This receptor was identified in a woman in her sixties or seventies with acute or convalescent COVID-19. Sequenced sample: peripheral blood. This chain connects TRBV19 to TRBJ1-2, with 8 positions matching TRBD1. The CDR3 protein is CASSIAGRTGSGYTF. The CDR3 nucleotides read TGTGCCAGTAGTATCGCGGGCCGGACAGGGAGCGGCTACACCTTC. Using reference TRBV19 and TRBJ1-2 for the parts outside the CDR3, the full variable domain is DGGITQSPKYLFRKEGQNVTLSCEQNLNHDAMYWYRQDPGQGLRLIYYSQIVNDFQKGDIAEGYSVSREKKESFPLTVTSAQKNPTAFYLCASSIAGRTGSGYTFGSGTRLTVV.